This is a list of T cell receptor beta chains from one sample in a study of shared clonotypes between healthy human individuals. Profiled with immunoSEQ multiplex PCR; TCRdb holds only in-frame clones, not every one. The table lists more than 1.2 million clones, less than 99% of them singletons, with roughly 0.35% in the top ten. Sequenced input: naive CD4+ T cells sorted from blood. The receptor source for this set is a man between 25 and 39 years old in good health. CDR3s leave out the opening cysteine and the closing phenylalanine or tryptophan. The D gene is left open where the match is weak.

V	D	J	CDR3
TRBV18	.	TRBJ1-1	ASSPLSAGDTEAF
TRBV10-3	.	TRBJ2-7	AISGVGEEGEQY
TRBV11-2	TRBD2	TRBJ2-5	ASSPGRLAGQYQETQY
TRBV9	.	TRBJ2-2	ASSPHTTNTGELF
TRBV28	TRBD1	TRBJ2-3	ASRFRGPGQGRLGSTDTQY
TRBV5-1	TRBD2	TRBJ2-1	ASSLLAGDVNEQF
TRBV19	.	TRBJ2-1	ASSIDRREQF
TRBV25-1	.	TRBJ1-3	ASGVTGNTIY
TRBV11-3	TRBD1	TRBJ2-1	ASSKLPGQSYNEQF
TRBV7-7	.	TRBJ2-3	ASSLTGGGADTQY
TRBV6-1	.	TRBJ2-5	ASSARHWTLETQY
TRBV28	.	TRBJ1-1	ASIRWSLNTEAF
TRBV5-4	TRBD1	TRBJ2-2	ASSLAIETGRTGELF
TRBV15	TRBD1	TRBJ2-7	ATSRGGQGAYEQY
TRBV27	TRBD2	TRBJ2-5	ASRPKQTSGAETQY
TRBV13	.	TRBJ2-2	ASSLRGGNTGELF
TRBV9	.	TRBJ2-3	ASSDLARTDTQY
TRBV7-2	.	TRBJ2-1	ASSLGGREQF
TRBV29-1	TRBD2	TRBJ2-1	SVAREGHSDNEQF
TRBV14	TRBD2	TRBJ2-7	ASSRLAGVTYEQY
TRBV14	.	TRBJ2-1	ASTKRAAYNEQF
TRBV29-1	TRBD1	TRBJ1-4	SARGREKLF
TRBV7-2	.	TRBJ1-2	ASSLAMGPGYT
TRBV27	.	TRBJ1-5	ASREGLWGNQPQH
TRBV30	TRBD1	TRBJ1-3	AWRGQSSGNTIY
TRBV2	.	TRBJ2-3	ASSDSLSTDTQY
TRBV29-1	.	TRBJ2-1	SVGGNEQF
TRBV4-1	.	TRBJ2-7	ASSSYRSSYEQY
TRBV7-9	TRBD1	TRBJ2-3	ASSFPRQGSTDTQY
TRBV28	.	TRBJ1-2	ASSPQGPANYGYT
TRBV6-1	.	TRBJ2-7	ASSAQGYEQY
TRBV28	.	TRBJ2-7	ASSSRPGQLSYEQY
TRBV7-2	TRBD2	TRBJ2-3	ASSRGLAGVGDTQY
TRBV25-1	.	TRBJ1-2	ASSLAGRDGYT